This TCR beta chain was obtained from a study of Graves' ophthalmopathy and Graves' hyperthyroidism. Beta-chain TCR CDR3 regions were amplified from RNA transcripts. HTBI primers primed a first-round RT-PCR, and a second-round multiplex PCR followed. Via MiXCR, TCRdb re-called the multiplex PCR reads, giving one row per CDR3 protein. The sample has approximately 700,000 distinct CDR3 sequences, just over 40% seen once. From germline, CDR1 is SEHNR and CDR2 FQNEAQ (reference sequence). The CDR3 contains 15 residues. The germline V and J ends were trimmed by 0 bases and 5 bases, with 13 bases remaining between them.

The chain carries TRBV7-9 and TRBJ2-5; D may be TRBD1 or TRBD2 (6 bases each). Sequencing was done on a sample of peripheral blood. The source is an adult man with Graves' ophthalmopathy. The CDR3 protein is CASSLALGGGETQYF. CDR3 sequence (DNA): TGTGCCAGCAGCTTAGCGCTCGGGGGCGGTGAGACCCAGTACTTC.